These 6 T cell receptor beta chains were sequenced from one sample in a study of blood T cells in healthy people across ages. A second PCR, run for about 6 to 12 cycles, used a sample-barcoded 5' primer plus a J-beta primer mix. TCRdb called the 5' RACE reads again in MiXCR, with one record for every CDR3 protein. The sample includes roughly 1.9 million distinct CDR3 sequences, approximately 39% of them seen just once. Sequencing used blood. The receptors here all came from a human donor in good health.

The sample holds one count of this clonotype. The J gene is TRBJ2-1, the V gene TRBV27; the match to TRBD1 covers 9 bases. In germline, CDR1 is MNHEY, CDR2 SMNVEV (reference sequence). The V segment lost 4 bases and the J segment 3 bases; nucleotides outside the gene matches: 4. The CDR3 totals 15 residues. In DNA, the CDR3 is TGTGCCAGCAGTTCCGGGACAGGGCGCTACAATGAGCAGTTCTTC. Translated, it gives CASSSGTGRYNEQFF.

This clonotype has more than one count but fewer than ten. CDR3 DNA sequence: TGCAGCGTTGATGACGGTGGTAGGGTTAACGACGGCTACACCTTC. It codes for CSVDDGGRVNDGYTF. The chain carries TRBV29-1 and TRBJ1-2; D is ambiguous. CDR1 and CDR2 (germline): SQVTM, ANQGSEA. Between the trimmed V and J ends, which lost 3 bases and 8 bases, there was a span of 22 bases. CDR3 size: 15 residues.

As regards this clonotype: With a much larger clone just one base away, this may be a read error. The chain has TRBV4-3 and TRBJ2-1, with a possible D match to TRBD2 (6 bases). The length of the CDR3 is 15 residues. V lost 3 bases to trimming and J lost 8 bases, with 17 bases between them. Germline CDR1 LGHNA, CDR2 YSLEER. DNA for the CDR3: TGCGCCAGCAGCCAGCAAGCGGGCTGGATCGATGAGCAGTTCTTC. Its translation is CASSQQAGWIDEQFF.

This clonotype was recorded a few times. Since a much larger clone is just one base distant, this may be a read error. The gene calls are TRBV7-2 and TRBJ2-3, with D maybe TRBD1 (5 bases). The CDR3 is 14 amino acids. CDR1 is SGHTA and CDR2 is FQGNSA in the germline V gene. The CDR3 DNA follows: TGTGTCAGCAGCTTAGGGGCAGACACAGATACGCAGTATTTT. Its protein is CVSSLGADTDTQYF.

This clonotype was seen only a few times. V gene TRBV5-1 combines with J gene TRBJ1-2; D gene unclear. This CDR3 spans 14 amino acids. V was trimmed by 6 bases and J by 1 base, leaving 13 bases between them. Germline V lookup: CDR1 SGHRS, CDR2 YFSETQ. This chain's CDR3 is CASTWKDDNYGYTF. The CDR3 bases are TGCGCCAGCACCTGGAAAGACGATAACTATGGCTACACCTTC.

The chain has TRBV20-1 and TRBJ2-7, with 9 positions matching TRBD1. Germline trimming cut 7 bases from V and 3 bases from J; bases unmatched to any gene: 4. Looked up from germline, CDR1 is DFQATT and CDR2 is SNEGSKA (reference sequence). This CDR3 region has 12 residues. CDR3 DNA: TGCAGTGGCGAGACAGGGGGCTACGAGCAGTACTTC. It translates to CSGETGGYEQYF.